What follows is one T cell receptor (beta chain) and its context. Its antigen remains unknown. Germline-derived CDR1 and CDR2 are SGHRS and YFSETQ. Trimming removed 5 bases from V and 4 bases from J; junction bases left unmatched: 11. The CDR3 extends over 18 amino acids. These data originate in a study of siplizumab effects on memory and regulatory T cells. Findings and caveats of the study: Apparently more diverse than memory cells, naive T cells also seemed major alloresponse contributors. Researchers could map only a minor fraction of alloreactive clones to unstimulated subsets. It was never confirmed that proliferating Tregs from siplizumab cultures were suppressive. Siplizumab led to significantly less abundant alloreactive sequences that could be traced back to unstimulated CD4+ memory cells.

The table came from immunoSEQ multiplex PCR; TCRdb's copy has only in-frame clones and leaves some out. The table shows some 100,000 clones, with 93% occurring only once. The rearrangement uses TRBV5-1 and TRBJ2-5; 16 nucleotides match TRBD2. Input material: non-Treg CD4+ T cells sorted from blood. The sequence derives from a human donor in good health. The CDR3 coding sequence is TGCGCCAGCAGGCCTGGGACTAGCGGGGGGGCCGGAGGAGAGACCCAGTACTTC. This encodes CASRPGTSGGAGGETQYF.